The 32 T cell receptor beta chains below were found in one sample sequenced in a study of cytomegalovirus exposure and HLA in healthy donors. The assay was immunoSEQ multiplex PCR, and TCRdb's table has in-frame clones only and misses some. Of fewer than 200,000 clones in the sample, about 85% were seen once. Sample: PBMCs. These receptors were taken from a man aged 18 to 30 in good health and CMV-seropositive.

The chain joins TRBV9 to TRBJ2-5, with TRBD2 identical over 9 bases. Germline V CDR1 and CDR2: SGDLS, YYNGEE. This CDR3 has 16 amino acids. V gave up 0 bases and J gave up 3 bases; unmatched junction bases: 6. The CDR3 DNA reads TGTGCCAGCAGCGTAGGAGCGGGGGGTCTAAAAGAGACCCAGTACTTC. Encoded protein: CASSVGAGGLKETQYF.

This chain connects TRBV28 to TRBJ1-5, with a weak D call TRBD1 (5 bases). V lost 3 bases and J 4 bases, leaving 10 bases between the germline ends. This CDR3 contains 14 residues. Germline CDR1 is MDHEN and CDR2 is SYDVKM. CDR3 loop: CASSFDSQNQPQHF. The CDR3 nucleotides read TGTGCCAGCAGTTTCGACAGCCAGAATCAGCCCCAGCATTTT.

In its sample, this clone was seen a few times. The chain couples TRBV5-4 to TRBJ1-1; D perhaps matches TRBD1 (5 bases). This CDR3 has 16 residues. Deletions cut 0 bases from V and 0 bases from J, with 12 bases between. Germline CDR1 is SGHNT and CDR2 is YYREEE (reference sequence). The CDR3 reads CASSLEGWIMNTEAFF. DNA for the CDR3: TGTGCCAGCAGCTTGGAGGGGTGGATCATGAACACTGAAGCTTTCTTT.

This chain links TRBV10-3 with TRBJ1-5, with 9 bases aligning to TRBD1. The V segment lost 11 bases and the J segment 6 bases; nucleotides outside the gene matches: 11. The CDR3 loop spans 14 amino acids. Germline-derived CDR1 and CDR2 are ENHRY and SYGVKD. Here the CDR3 DNA reads TGTGCCTCTCAACAGGGGGCTGTAGGTCAGCCCCAGCATTTT. Residues: CASQQGAVGQPQHF.

This clone was seen once. The chain employs TRBV11-2 and TRBJ2-7; D is unclear. The CDR3 consists of 14 residues. The germline V gene encodes CDR1 SGHAT and CDR2 FQNNGV. Trimming removed 5 bases from V and 1 base from J, with 12 bases in between. CDR3 region: CASSLSDSSYEQYF. The CDR3 bases are TGTGCCAGCAGCCTCAGCGACTCTTCCTACGAGCAGTACTTC.

For the CDR3, the DNA is TGCGCCAGCAGCTCGGGACTGCCTGACGAGCAGTACTTC. Amino acid sequence: CASSSGLPDEQYF. The chain employs TRBV4-1 and TRBJ2-7, with a tentative D call TRBD2 (6 bases). The germline gives CDR1 MGHRA, CDR2 YSYEKL. Trimming left V 5 bases short and J 5 bases short, with 13 bases between. The CDR3 sequence is 13 residues long.

J is TRBJ2-1 and V is TRBV30; the D is unclear. V dropped 1 base and J dropped 8 bases, with 12 bases sitting between them. Germline V gene data show CDR1 as GTSNPN and CDR2 as SVGIG (reference sequence). The CDR3 is 13 amino acids. CDR3 bases: TGTGCCTGGAGTGCCCTCGGTCCCGATGAGCAGTTCTTC. Its translation is CAWSALGPDEQFF.

V usage is TRBV4-1 and J usage is TRBJ1-3; D possibly corresponds to TRBD1 (5 bases). The CDR3 runs 15 residues. In germline, CDR1 is MGHRA, CDR2 YSYEKL. Trimming cost V 0 bases and J 0 bases, with 6 bases left between them. Here the CDR3 reads CASSQDTGSGNTIYF. The CDR3 nucleotides read TGCGCCAGCAGCCAAGATACAGGCTCTGGAAACACCATATATTTT.

The genes are TRBV6-1 and TRBJ2-7; 10 nucleotides line up with TRBD1. The CDR3 covers 15 residues. Germline V gene sequence: CDR1 MNHNS, CDR2 SASEGT. Unmatched junction bases numbered 12, after V lost 7 bases and J lost 6 bases. The CDR3 coding sequence is TGTGCCAGCACTTCCTCCGGGACAGGGGATGTCGAGCAGTACTTC. This gives the protein CASTSSGTGDVEQYF.

In the case of this clone: Additional DNA sequences in this sample encode the identical CDR3. This rearrangement joins TRBV18 to TRBJ2-7; D is undetermined. This CDR3 has 12 amino acids. The germline CDR1 and CDR2 sequences are KGHSH and LQKENI. V lost 2 bases and J 1 base, leaving 3 bases between the germline ends. The CDR3 region is CASSPSSYEQYF. CDR3 nucleotides: TGTGCCAGCTCACCATCATCCTACGAGCAGTACTTC. The full variable domain, its missing parts supplied by reference TRBV18 and TRBJ2-7, is NAGVMQNPRHLVRRRGQEARLRCSPMKGHSHVYWYRQLPEEGLKFMVYLQKENIIDESGMPKERFSAEFPKEGPSILRIQQVVRGDSAAYFCASSPSSYEQYFGPGTRLTVT.

The rearrangement joins TRBV27 to TRBJ2-2; D gene uncertain. V lost 3 bases and J lost 4, with 3 bases in between. Looked up from germline, CDR1 is MNHEY and CDR2 is SMNVEV (reference sequence). CDR3 length: 12 residues. The CDR3: CASSFVTGELFF. The CDR3 bases are TGTGCCAGCAGTTTCGTCACCGGGGAGCTGTTTTTT.

The V gene is TRBV18, the J gene TRBJ2-7; D is unclear. Germline V CDR1 and CDR2: KGHSH, LQKENI. The CDR3 length is 13 residues. Between the trimmed V and J ends, which lost 0 bases and 4 bases, there was a span of 7 bases. The chain's CDR3 is CASSPPIGYEQYF. CDR3 bases: TGTGCCAGCTCACCACCTATCGGTTACGAGCAGTACTTC.

The chain carries TRBV5-1 and TRBJ2-3, with TRBD1 identical over 7 bases. V was clipped by 4 bases and J by 3 bases; unmatched bases: 8. This CDR3 is built from 15 residues. Germline CDR1 and CDR2: SGHRS and YFSETQ. The CDR3 bases are TGCGCCAGCAGCGTGACAGGGCGATCGACAGATACGCAGTATTTT. It codes for CASSVTGRSTDTQYF.

This chain uses TRBV7-3 with TRBJ2-3, with a tentative D call TRBD2 (6 bases). Per germline, CDR1 SGHTA and CDR2 FQGTGA. CDR3 length equals 14 residues. Between the trimmed V and J ends, which lost 2 bases and 5 bases, there was a span of 11 bases. CDR3 nucleotides: TGTGCCAGCAGCTTACGGGGGAGTATAGATACGCAGTATTTT. Its protein is CASSLRGSIDTQYF. The variable domain in full, completed from reference TRBV7-3 and TRBJ2-3, reads GAGVSQTPSNKVTEKGKYVELRCDPISGHTALYWYRQSLGQGPEFLIYFQGTGAADDSGLPNDRFFAVRPEGSVSTLKIQRTERGDSAVYLCASSLRGSIDTQYFGPGTRLTVL.

The chain joins TRBV7-9 to TRBJ2-3; 7 positions match TRBD1. The CDR3 spans 19 residues. V was clipped by 7 bases and J by 2 bases; unmatched bases: 21. Germline lookup yields CDR1 SEHNR and CDR2 FQNEAQ (reference sequence). The CDR3 region has the DNA TGTGCCAGCACCCCTGAGGGAACCCGGGACAGACTTTTCACAGATACGCAGTATTTT. This encodes CASTPEGTRDRLFTDTQYF.

V usage is TRBV28 and J usage is TRBJ1-1; TRBD1 matches at 10 bases. Germline assignment: CDR1 MDHEN and CDR2 SYDVKM. The ends lost 4 bases at V and 4 bases at J; junction bases unmatched: 6. The CDR3 length is 15 residues. The CDR3 nucleotides read TGTGCCAGCAGTTCAGGGGGGACAGGGGTCACTGAAGCTTTCTTT. Translated, it gives CASSSGGTGVTEAFF.

As regards this clone: The same CDR3 also results from other DNA sequences found in this sample. This chain joins TRBV30 and TRBJ1-1; D remains unclear. The CDR3 contains 13 residues. Germline CDR1 GTSNPN, CDR2 SVGIG (reference sequence). V was clipped by 0 bases and J by 1 base, with 6 bases between them. The CDR3: CAWSVTENTEAFF. As DNA, the CDR3 is TGTGCCTGGAGTGTAACAGAGAACACTGAAGCTTTCTTT.

This clone has more than one count but fewer than ten. This chain connects TRBV7-9 to TRBJ1-5; 7 bases fit TRBD1. The CDR3 runs 16 residues. Losses at the gene ends were 0 bases for V and 3 bases for J; bases not matched to a gene: 5. CDR1 SEHNR and CDR2 FQNEAQ come from the germline V gene (reference sequence). The CDR3 spells CASSLAGQGVNQPQHF. The CDR3 region has the DNA TGTGCCAGCAGCTTAGCGGGGCAGGGGGTCAATCAGCCCCAGCATTTT.

The chain joins TRBV5-1 to TRBJ2-1, with 12 positions matching TRBD2. This CDR3 has 15 residues. Germline CDR1 reads SGHRS; CDR2 reads YFSETQ. With V trimmed by 4 bases and J by 4 bases, 3 bases remained unmatched. CDR3 region: CASSRTSGTYNEQFF. The CDR3 nucleotides read TGCGCCAGCAGCCGGACTAGCGGGACTTACAATGAGCAGTTCTTC. Looking up the rest from reference TRBV5-1 and TRBJ2-1 gives the full variable domain: KAGVTQTPRYLIKTRGQQVTLSCSPISGHRSVSWYQQTPGQGLQFLFEYFSETQRNKGNFPGRFSGRQFSNSRSEMNVSTLELGDSALYLCASSRTSGTYNEQFFGPGTRLTVL.

This clone was counted ten times or more. This sample includes further DNA sequences coding for the same CDR3. The chain recombines TRBV7-2 with TRBJ1-6, with D hard to call. Germline assignment: CDR1 SGHTA and CDR2 FQGNSA. This CDR3 has 12 amino acids. V lost 5 bases and J 7 bases, leaving 6 bases between the germline ends. The CDR3 nucleotides are TGTGCCAGCAGCCTGACAAATTCACCCCTCCACTTT. Translating it yields CASSLTNSPLHF.

The gene calls are TRBV27 and TRBJ2-3; 7 bases align to TRBD2. CDR1 and CDR2 (germline): MNHEY, SMNVEV (reference sequence). The CDR3 is 15 amino acids. The J segment lost 2 bases and the V segment lost 4 bases, leaving 6 bases of the junction unmatched. The CDR3 bases are TGTGCCAGCAGTTCCCTAGCGGAGAACACAGATACGCAGTATTTT. Amino acid sequence: CASSSLAENTDTQYF.

V and J are TRBV7-6 and TRBJ2-7; D may be TRBD1 (6 bases). V shed 4 bases and J shed 6 bases, with 16 bases lying between them. CDR3 length: 14 residues. CDR1 and CDR2 from the germline V gene are SGHVS and FNYEAQ. The CDR3 reads CASSSGTSRSEQYF. CDR3 coding DNA: TGTGCCAGCAGCTCCGGGACATCCAGAAGCGAGCAGTACTTC.

The rearrangement uses TRBV11-3 and TRBJ1-4; 10 nucleotides align to TRBD1. This CDR3 region has 14 residues. Germline V CDR1 and CDR2: SGHNT, YENEEA. V lost 5 bases and J lost 8; bases outside the gene matches: 5. DNA for the CDR3: TGTGCCAGCAGCCCAAGGACAGGGGGGGAAAAACTGTTTTTT. Amino acid sequence: CASSPRTGGEKLFF.

This chain uses TRBV9 with TRBJ1-6; D gene ambiguous. Per the germline V gene, CDR1 is SGDLS and CDR2 is YYNGEE. Trimming shortened V by 0 bases and J by 0 bases, and 4 bases separated the two germline ends. CDR3 size: 15 residues. CDR3 residues: CASSVGSSYNSPLHF. CDR3 nucleotides: TGTGCCAGCAGCGTAGGGAGCTCCTATAATTCACCCCTCCACTTT.

A word on this clone: The sample carries other DNA sequences with the same CDR3. J is TRBJ2-7 and V is TRBV28; 8 bases map to TRBD1. The CDR3 extends over 12 amino acids. Germline CDR1 MDHEN, CDR2 SYDVKM. J gave up 6 bases and V 6 bases, and 4 bases lay outside the gene matches. CDR3 residues: CASSPTGGEQYF. The CDR3 DNA follows: TGTGCCAGCAGCCCTACAGGGGGCGAGCAGTACTTC.

The J gene is TRBJ1-5, the V gene TRBV19; 12 positions match TRBD1. In germline, CDR1 is LNHDA, CDR2 SQIVND (reference sequence). J lost 7 bases, V lost 6 bases, and 7 bases had no gene match. The CDR3 has 15 residues. The CDR3: CASSRDRGLSQPQHF. Here the CDR3 DNA reads TGTGCCAGTAGCCGGGACAGGGGGCTAAGCCAGCCCCAGCATTTT.

In this sample, this clone turned up a few times. This chain connects TRBV6-1 to TRBJ2-3; D might be TRBD1 (5 bases). Per the germline V gene, CDR1 is MNHNS and CDR2 is SASEGT. CDR3 length: 13 residues. Deletions cut 3 bases from V and 9 bases from J, with 13 bases between. The CDR3 DNA follows: TGTGCCAGCAGTGATATGAGCCAGGGCACGCAGTATTTT. Amino acid sequence: CASSDMSQGTQYF.

This chain joins TRBV4-2 and TRBJ2-7, with 7 positions matching TRBD1. This CDR3 has 14 residues. V gave up 4 bases and J gave up 0 bases; unmatched junction bases: 3. Per the germline V gene, CDR1 is LGHNA and CDR2 is YNFKEQ. The CDR3 reads CASSPQGLSYEQYF. CDR3 in DNA: TGTGCCAGCAGCCCACAGGGGCTCTCCTACGAGCAGTACTTC.

The rearrangement uses TRBV28 and TRBJ1-3; TRBD1 is a possible D gene (5 bases). The germline V and J ends were trimmed by 8 bases and 2 bases, with 13 bases remaining between them. The CDR3 runs 14 residues. Germline CDR1 reads MDHEN; CDR2 reads SYDVKM. CDR3 in amino acids: CASWSSRAGNTIYF. CDR3 nucleotides: TGTGCCAGCTGGTCGAGCAGGGCTGGAAACACCATATATTTT.

The rearrangement uses TRBV6-1 and TRBJ2-7; 11 bases line up with TRBD1. Germline V gene lookup returns CDR1 MNHNS and CDR2 SASEGT. This CDR3 has 14 residues. V was clipped by 4 bases and J by 5 bases; unmatched bases: 4. CDR3 protein: CASSGRDRGNEQYF. As DNA, the CDR3 is TGTGCCAGCAGTGGCCGGGACAGGGGGAACGAGCAGTACTTC.

The rearrangement uses TRBV6-5 and TRBJ2-7; a weak D match, TRBD2 (5 bases). CDR1 is MNHEY, CDR2 SVGAGI, per germline. This CDR3 region has 12 residues. V was cut by 6 bases and J by 7 bases, with 13 bases left in between. CDR3 DNA sequence: TGTGCCAGCAGAGAGACGGAGGATGAGCAGTACTTC. Its translation is CASRETEDEQYF.

The V gene is TRBV21-1, the J gene TRBJ2-7; the table calls TRBD2, which could not be checked here. TRBV21-1 is described as a pseudogene. The CDR3 totals 16 residues. The DNA of the CDR3 is TGTGCCAGCAGCCGGATGGGGGGTCCCGGGCGGAACGAGCAGTACTTC. Translating it yields CASSRMGGPGRNEQYF.